One sample yielded the 6 T cell receptor beta chains listed below, sequenced in a study of HIV-infected patients and healthy controls. All unsorted peripheral T cells were captured because whole blood was used without fractionation. Alpha and beta constant-region primers primed reverse transcription of 400 to 500 ng RNA. Separate chain-specific third strand synthesis with multiplexing indices produced the alpha and beta libraries. TCRdb re-analysed the 5' RACE reads in MiXCR, keeping a single row per CDR3 protein. The table has 7,500 to 8,000 distinct CDR3 sequences, roughly 6.1% seen once. The material sequenced was blood, taken before antiretroviral therapy. These receptors were obtained from an adult with HIV infection.

This chain links TRBV6-6 with TRBJ2-1, with TRBD2 matching 10 bases. This CDR3 contains 16 residues. Per the germline V gene, CDR1 is MNHNY and CDR2 is SVGAGI (reference sequence). Unmatched junction bases numbered 11, after V lost 4 bases and J lost 8 bases. The CDR3 spells CASSSPAAGGLYEQFF. The DNA for the CDR3 is TGTGCCAGCAGTTCACCCGCAGCGGGGGGGTTGTATGAGCAGTTCTTC.

This clonotype is medium-sized in the sample. The chain is built from TRBV20-1 and TRBJ2-3; 14 bases align to TRBD2. The V gene's germline CDR1 is DFQATT and CDR2 SNEGSKA (reference sequence). V trimming: 5 bases; J trimming: 0 bases; junction bases outside the gene matches: 16. The CDR3 spans 20 residues. This CDR3 reads CSALDPRGLAGGLSTDTQYF. Written as DNA, the CDR3 is TGCAGTGCTCTAGATCCCCGAGGACTAGCGGGGGGACTTAGCACAGATACGCAGTATTTT.

This clonotype was seen repeatedly, ten times or more. CDR3 sequence (DNA): TGCGCCAGCAGCTTGGCCCTAGCGGGGGGGCCTAGAGATACGCAGTATTTT. Translating gives CASSLALAGGPRDTQYF. The J gene is TRBJ2-3, the V gene TRBV5-1; 12 bases map to TRBD2. In germline, CDR1 is SGHRS, CDR2 YFSETQ. V was clipped by 0 bases and J by 5 bases; unmatched bases: 7. This CDR3 region has 17 residues.

This clonotype occurred many times. CDR3 sequence reads: CASSPTGGNTEAFF. In DNA, the CDR3 is TGTGCCAGCTCACCCACAGGCGGGAACACTGAAGCTTTCTTT. The chain employs TRBV18 and TRBJ1-1; TRBD1 is a possible D gene (5 bases). The CDR3 totals 14 residues. V was clipped by 3 bases and J by 1 base, with 9 bases between them. CDR1 KGHSH and CDR2 LQKENI come from the germline V gene. The full variable domain, with the rest looked up from reference TRBV18 and TRBJ1-1, is NAGVMQNPRHLVRRRGQEARLRCSPMKGHSHVYWYRQLPEEGLKFMVYLQKENIIDESGMPKERFSAEFPKEGPSILRIQQVVRGDSAAYFCASSPTGGNTEAFFGQGTRLTVV.

The V gene is TRBV5-4, the J gene TRBJ1-1; weak D call: TRBD1 (5 bases). The CDR3 is 14 residues long. V was clipped by 4 bases and J by 6 bases, with 16 bases between them. Germline CDR1 reads SGHNT; CDR2 reads YYREEE (reference sequence). CDR3 loop: CASSTPGHEPEAFF. The CDR3 DNA follows: TGTGCCAGCAGCACCCCAGGGCATGAGCCTGAAGCTTTCTTT.

This clonotype is classed as medium-sized. The chain uses TRBV20-1 and TRBJ2-1, with a possible D match to TRBD2 (6 bases). The CDR3 has 14 residues. Germline CDR1 reads DFQATT; CDR2 reads SNEGSKA (reference sequence). Trimming stripped 4 bases from V and 5 bases from J, with 15 bases between. The CDR3: CSATRAGLDNEQFF. CDR3 DNA sequence: TGCAGTGCTACCAGGGCGGGACTCGACAATGAGCAGTTCTTC.